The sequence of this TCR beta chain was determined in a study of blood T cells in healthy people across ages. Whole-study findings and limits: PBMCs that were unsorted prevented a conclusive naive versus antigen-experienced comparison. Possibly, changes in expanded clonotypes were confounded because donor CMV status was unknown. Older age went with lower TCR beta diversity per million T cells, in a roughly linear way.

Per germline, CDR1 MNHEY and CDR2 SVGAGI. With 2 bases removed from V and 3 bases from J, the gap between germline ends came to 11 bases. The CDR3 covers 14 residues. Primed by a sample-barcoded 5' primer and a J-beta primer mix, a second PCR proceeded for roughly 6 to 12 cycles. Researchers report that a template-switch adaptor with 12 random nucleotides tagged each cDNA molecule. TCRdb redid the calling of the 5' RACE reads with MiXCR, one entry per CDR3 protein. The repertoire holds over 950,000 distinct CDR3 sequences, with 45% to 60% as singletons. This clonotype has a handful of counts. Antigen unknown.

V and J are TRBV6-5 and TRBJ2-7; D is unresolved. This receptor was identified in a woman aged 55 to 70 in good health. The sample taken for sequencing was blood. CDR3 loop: CASSYRFTLYEQYF. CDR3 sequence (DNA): TGTGCCAGCAGTTACCGGTTCACCCTCTACGAGCAGTACTTC.